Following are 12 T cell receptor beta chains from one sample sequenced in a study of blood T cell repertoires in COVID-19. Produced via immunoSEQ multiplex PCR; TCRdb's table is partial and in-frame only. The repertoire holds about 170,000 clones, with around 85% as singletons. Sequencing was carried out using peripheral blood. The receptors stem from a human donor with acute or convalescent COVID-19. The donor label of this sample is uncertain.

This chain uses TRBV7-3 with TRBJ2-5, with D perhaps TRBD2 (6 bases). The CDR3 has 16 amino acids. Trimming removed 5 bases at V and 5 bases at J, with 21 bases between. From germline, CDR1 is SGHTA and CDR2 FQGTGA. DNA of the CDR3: TGTGCCAGCAGCCCCCGGCGTCGGGGGATCGGGGAGACCCAGTACTTC. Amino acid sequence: CASSPRRRGIGETQYF.

CDR3 coding DNA: TGCGCCAGCAGCACGCGGTCTAGCGGGGGGCGCACAGATACGCAGTATTTT. Protein: CASSTRSSGGRTDTQYF. The chain joins TRBV5-1 to TRBJ2-3; 11 bases line up with TRBD2. Germline V CDR1 and CDR2: SGHRS, YFSETQ. The CDR3 runs to 17 residues. The ends lost 4 bases at V and 1 base at J; junction bases unmatched: 8.

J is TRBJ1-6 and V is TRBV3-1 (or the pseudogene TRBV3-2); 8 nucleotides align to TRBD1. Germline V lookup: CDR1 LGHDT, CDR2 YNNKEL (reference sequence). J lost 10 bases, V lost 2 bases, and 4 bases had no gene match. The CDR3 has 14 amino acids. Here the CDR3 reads CASSQRQGRSPLHF. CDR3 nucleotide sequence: TGTGCCAGCAGCCAAAGACAGGGGAGGTCACCCCTCCACTTT.

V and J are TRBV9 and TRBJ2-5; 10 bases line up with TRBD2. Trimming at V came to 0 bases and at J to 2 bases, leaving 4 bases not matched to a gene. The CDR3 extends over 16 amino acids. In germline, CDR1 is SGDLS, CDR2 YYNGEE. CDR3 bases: TGTGCCAGCAGCGTAGGACTAGCGGGTTTACAAGAGACCCAGTACTTC. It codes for CASSVGLAGLQETQYF. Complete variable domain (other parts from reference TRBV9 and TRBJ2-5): DSGVTQTPKHLITATGQRVTLRCSPRSGDLSVYWYQQSLDQGLQFLIQYYNGEERAKGNILERFSAQQFPDLHSELNLSSLELGDSALYFCASSVGLAGLQETQYFGPGTRLLVL.

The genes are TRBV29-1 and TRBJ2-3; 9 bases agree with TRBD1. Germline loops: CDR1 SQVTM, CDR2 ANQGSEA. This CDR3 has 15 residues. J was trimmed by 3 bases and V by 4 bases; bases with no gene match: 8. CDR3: CSVAPSGQGTDTQYF. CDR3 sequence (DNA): TGCAGCGTTGCTCCCTCGGGACAGGGAACAGATACGCAGTATTTT.

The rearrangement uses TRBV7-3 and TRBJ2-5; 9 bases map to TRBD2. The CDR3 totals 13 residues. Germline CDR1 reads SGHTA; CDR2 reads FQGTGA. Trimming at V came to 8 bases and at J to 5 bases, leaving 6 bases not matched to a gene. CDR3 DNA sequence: TGTGCCAGCGCGGGGGGGAACCGGGAGACCCAGTACTTC. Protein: CASAGGNRETQYF. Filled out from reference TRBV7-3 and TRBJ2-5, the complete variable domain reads GAGVSQTPSNKVTEKGKYVELRCDPISGHTALYWYRQSLGQGPEFLIYFQGTGAADDSGLPNDRFFAVRPEGSVSTLKIQRTERGDSAVYLCASAGGNRETQYFGPGTRLLVL.

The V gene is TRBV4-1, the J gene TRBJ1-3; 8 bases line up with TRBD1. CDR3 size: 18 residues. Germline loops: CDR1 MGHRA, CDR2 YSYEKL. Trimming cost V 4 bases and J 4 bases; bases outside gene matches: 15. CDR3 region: CASSLGGRGREFGNTIYF. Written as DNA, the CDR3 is TGCGCCAGCAGCCTCGGGGGCAGGGGGCGAGAGTTCGGAAACACCATATATTTT.

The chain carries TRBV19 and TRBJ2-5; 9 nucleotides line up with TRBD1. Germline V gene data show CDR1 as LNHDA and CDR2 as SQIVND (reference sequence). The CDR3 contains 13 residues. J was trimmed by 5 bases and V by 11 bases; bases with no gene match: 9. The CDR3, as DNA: TGTGCCTCTGGTACAGGGGGCCGGGAGACCCAGTACTTC. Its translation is CASGTGGRETQYF.

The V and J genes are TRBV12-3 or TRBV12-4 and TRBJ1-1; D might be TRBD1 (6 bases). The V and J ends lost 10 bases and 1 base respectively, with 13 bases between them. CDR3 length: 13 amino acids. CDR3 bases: TGTGCCACCTCCGGCAGGGGGAACACTGAAGCTTTCTTT. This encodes CATSGRGNTEAFF.

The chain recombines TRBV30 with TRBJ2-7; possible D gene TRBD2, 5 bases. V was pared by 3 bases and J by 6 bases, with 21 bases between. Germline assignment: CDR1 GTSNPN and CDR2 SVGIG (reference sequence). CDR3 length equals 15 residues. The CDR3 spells CAWRESPGRKGEQYF. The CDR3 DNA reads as TGTGCCTGGAGAGAATCCCCGGGAAGGAAGGGCGAGCAGTACTTC. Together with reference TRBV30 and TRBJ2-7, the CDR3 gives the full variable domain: SQTIHQWPATLVQPVGSPLSLECTVEGTSNPNLYWYRQAAGRGLQLLFYSVGIGQISSEVPQNLSASRPQDRQFILSSKKLLLSDSGFYLCAWRESPGRKGEQYFGPGTRLTVT.

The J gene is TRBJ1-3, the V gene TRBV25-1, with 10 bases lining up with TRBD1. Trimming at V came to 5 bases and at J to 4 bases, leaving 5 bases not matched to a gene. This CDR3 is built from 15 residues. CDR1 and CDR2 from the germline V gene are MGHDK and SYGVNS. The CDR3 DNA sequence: TGTGCCAGCAGTCCGGACAGGGGGTTAGGAAACACCATATATTTT. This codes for CASSPDRGLGNTIYF.

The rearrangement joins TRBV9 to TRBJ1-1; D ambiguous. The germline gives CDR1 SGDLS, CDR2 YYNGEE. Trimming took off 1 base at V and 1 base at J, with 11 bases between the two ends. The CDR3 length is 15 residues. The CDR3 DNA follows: TGTGCCAGCAGCGTATACCTGAACTCGAACACTGAAGCTTTCTTT. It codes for CASSVYLNSNTEAFF.